This T cell receptor (beta chain) was found in a study of blood T cell repertoires in COVID-19. Study at large: From T cells, B-cell-depleted T cells, or PBMCs came the material, which was cDNA or gDNA.

The assay was immunoSEQ multiplex PCR, and TCRdb's table has in-frame clones only and misses some. The sample shows roughly 56,000 clones, 75% to 95% of them seen only once. J was trimmed by 0 bases and V by 2 bases; bases with no gene match: 9. The V gene's germline CDR1 is MNHEY and CDR2 SVGEGT. The CDR3 has 18 amino acids. Input material: peripheral blood. This chain connects TRBV6-2 or TRBV6-3 to TRBJ2-1, with 8 bases aligning to TRBD2. The sequence was collected from a man between 50 and 59 years old with active COVID-19. The CDR3 reads CASSYPASGPSSYNEQFF. In DNA form, the CDR3 reads TGTGCCAGCAGTTACCCCGCTAGCGGGCCAAGCTCCTACAATGAGCAGTTCTTC.